The T cell receptor (beta chain) described here comes from a study of cytomegalovirus exposure and HLA in healthy donors. Study-level information: HLA-typed donors were the source of approximately 80 million unique TCRs, which an early data release held. General study points: Analyses of presence/absence relied on an assumption of roughly uniform sequencing depth across donors. Based on reports, TCR beta sequences accurately predicted HLA-A and HLA-B alleles for most subjects.

Both 60 Vbeta primers and 13 Jbeta primers went into the PCR. Clones were read by immunoSEQ multiplex PCR, and TCRdb kept only the in-frame ones, dropping some. The sample includes roughly 140,000 clones. This CDR3 has 12 residues. The germline gives CDR1 SNHLY, CDR2 FYNNEI. As regards this clone: What it binds is unknown.

This clonotype was sampled from a man aged 40-49 years in good health and CMV-seronegative. J is TRBJ2-5 and V is TRBV2, with 8 bases aligning to TRBD1. Near its end, the DNA agrees better with TRBJ2-7, so the J call may be wrong. The material sequenced was PBMCs. The CDR3 spells CATRQGTYEQYF. The CDR3 coding sequence is TGTGCCACCCGACAGGGGACCTACGAGCAGTACTTC.